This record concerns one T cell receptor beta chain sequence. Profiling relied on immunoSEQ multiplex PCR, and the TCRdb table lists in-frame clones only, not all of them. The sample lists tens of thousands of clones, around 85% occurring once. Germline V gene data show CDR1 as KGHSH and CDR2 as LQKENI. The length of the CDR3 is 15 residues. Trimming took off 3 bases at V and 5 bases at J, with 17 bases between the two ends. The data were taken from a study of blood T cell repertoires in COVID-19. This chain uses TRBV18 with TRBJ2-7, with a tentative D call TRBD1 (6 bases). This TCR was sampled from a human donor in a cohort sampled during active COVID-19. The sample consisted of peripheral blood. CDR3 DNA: TGTGCCAGCTCACCGGCTTCAGGGGCGAAAAACGAGCAGTACTTC. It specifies CASSPASGAKNEQYF.